Shown below are 32 T cell receptor beta chains from a single sample sequenced in a study of T-cell reconstitution after alpha-beta-depleted transplantation in children. Preparation of the TCRbeta library involved a method that used unique molecular identifiers. TCRdb analysed the PCR reads with MiXCR anew, one entry per CDR3 protein. Among about 370,000 distinct CDR3 sequences listed, roughly 20% were seen once. Here the sequenced sample was PBMCs from the stem cell graft donor, taken from the stem cell graft. These receptors all come from a human donor who donated a stem cell graft to a child with acute myeloid leukemia.

This clonotype has more than one count but fewer than ten. The gene calls are TRBV7-2 and TRBJ2-5; D possibly corresponds to TRBD2 (6 bases). The length of the CDR3 is 14 residues. V shed 2 bases and J shed 2 bases, with 9 bases lying between them. CDR1 is SGHTA, CDR2 FQGNSA, per germline. The CDR3 protein is CASSLWGRQETQYF. The DNA for the CDR3 is TGTGCCAGCAGCTTATGGGGGAGGCAAGAGACCCAGTACTTC. The variable domain in full, completed from reference TRBV7-2 and TRBJ2-5, reads GAGVSQSPSNKVTEKGKDVELRCDPISGHTALYWYRQSLGQGLEFLIYFQGNSAPDKSGLPSDRFSAERTGGSVSTLTIQRTQQEDSAVYLCASSLWGRQETQYFGPGTRLLVL.

This clonotype occurred many times. The rearrangement uses TRBV12-3 or TRBV12-4 and TRBJ2-2, with D possibly TRBD2 on 6 matching bases. The V gene lost 5 bases and the J gene lost 7 bases, with 17 bases spanning the gap. This CDR3 region has 15 residues. CDR3: CASSRTTPGHGELFF. The DNA for the CDR3 is TGTGCCAGCAGTCGGACTACCCCCGGGCACGGGGAGCTGTTTTTT.

This clonotype was detected many times. This CDR3 is CASSVGNTIYF. The DNA for the CDR3 is TGTGCCAGCAGTGTCGGAAACACCATATATTTT. This sequence joins TRBV25-1 and TRBJ1-3; no clear D gene. The V end was cut by 4 bases, the J end by 4 bases, with 2 bases between. The CDR3 runs to 11 residues. Germline V gene lookup returns CDR1 MGHDK and CDR2 SYGVNS. The whole variable domain, filled in from reference TRBV25-1 and TRBJ1-3, reads EADIYQTPRYLVIGTGKKITLECSQTMGHDKMYWYQQDPGMELHLIHYSYGVNSTEKGDLSSESTVSRIRTEHFPLTLESARPSHTSQYLCASSVGNTIYFGEGSWLTVV.

This clonotype was detected only a few times. The rearrangement uses TRBV10-3 and TRBJ2-7, with 14 bases fitting TRBD2. Trimming took 6 bases from V and 4 from J; bases not matched to a gene: 2. CDR1 and CDR2 from the germline V gene are ENHRY and SYGVKD. The CDR3 totals 14 residues. CDR3 sequence: CAIRWTSGGYEQYF. The CDR3 DNA reads TGTGCCATCAGATGGACTAGCGGGGGGTACGAGCAGTACTTC.

In this sample, this clonotype turned up a few times. This chain connects TRBV9 to TRBJ2-5; 7 positions agree with TRBD2. CDR1 SGDLS and CDR2 YYNGEE come from the germline V gene. With V trimmed by 3 bases and J by 1 base, 6 bases remained unmatched. The CDR3 extends over 15 amino acids. The CDR3 DNA follows: TGTGCCAGCAGCGGCGGGAGTTGGGGCCAAGAGACCCAGTACTTC. Residues: CASSGGSWGQETQYF.

The chain has TRBV3-1 and TRBJ1-2; 10 bases match TRBD1. CDR1 and CDR2 from the germline V gene are LGHDT and YNNKEL (reference sequence). This CDR3 comprises 14 residues. J lost 8 bases, V lost 4 bases, and 7 bases had no gene match. CDR3 in amino acids: CASSPEDRGKGYTF. CDR3 sequence (DNA): TGTGCCAGCAGCCCCGAGGACAGGGGGAAGGGCTACACCTTC.

This clonotype was seen more than once but under ten times. V gene TRBV10-3 combines with J gene TRBJ1-2, with D possibly being TRBD1 (5 bases). Germline CDR1 ENHRY, CDR2 SYGVKD. V lost 10 bases, J lost 8 bases, and 17 bases lay in between. The CDR3 covers 12 residues. The CDR3 sequence: CATESGDGGYTF. DNA of the CDR3: TGTGCCACCGAGTCGGGGGACGGCGGCTACACCTTC.

This clonotype was seen only a few times. The CDR3 sequence is CASSPGTVGLEQYF. The CDR3 DNA is TGTGCCAGCAGCCCCGGGACAGTCGGTCTCGAGCAGTACTTC. This sequence joins TRBV7-9 and TRBJ2-7, with TRBD1 matching 7 bases. With V trimmed by 5 bases and J by 6 bases, 10 bases remained unmatched. The CDR3 has 14 amino acids. Germline CDR1 is SEHNR and CDR2 is FQNEAQ (reference sequence).

The chain couples TRBV7-9 to TRBJ1-4; D is undetermined. Trimming stripped 1 base from V and 7 bases from J, with 7 bases between. This CDR3 comprises 13 residues. Per germline, CDR1 SEHNR and CDR2 FQNEAQ (reference sequence). DNA for the CDR3: TGTGCCAGCAGCTTAGGGGGTACTGAAAAACTGTTTTTT. Its protein is CASSLGGTEKLFF.

A few counts support this clonotype. This chain connects TRBV5-1 to TRBJ2-7, with 7 bases matching TRBD2. The CDR3 consists of 15 residues. CDR1 and CDR2 from the germline V gene are SGHRS and YFSETQ. Trimming at V came to 2 bases and at J to 3 bases, leaving 8 bases not matched to a gene. This CDR3 reads CASSFLSGADYEQYF. The CDR3 region has the DNA TGCGCCAGCAGCTTTTTGAGCGGGGCGGACTACGAGCAGTACTTC.

The rearrangement joins TRBV15 to TRBJ2-7, with D possibly matching TRBD2 (6 bases). The ends were cut back, 0 bases at V and 1 base at J, with 13 bases in the middle. This CDR3 is built from 16 residues. CDR1 is LNHNV and CDR2 is YYDKDF in the germline V gene (reference sequence). The CDR3 spells CATSREGTAASYEQYF. Written as DNA, the CDR3 is TGTGCCACCAGCAGAGAAGGGACTGCCGCTTCCTACGAGCAGTACTTC.

This clonotype has a handful of counts. The chain joins TRBV24-1 to TRBJ1-1; D is uncertain. The V and J ends lost 6 bases and 5 bases respectively, with 21 bases between them. The length of the CDR3 is 16 residues. Germline V lookup: CDR1 KGHDR, CDR2 SFDVKD. The CDR3 DNA is TGTGCCACCAGTCCCCCAGTGGGGATTCAGTGGACTGAAGCTTTCTTT. It encodes CATSPPVGIQWTEAFF.

This clonotype was counted between two and nine times. The chain couples TRBV20-1 to TRBJ2-3; 9 bases fit TRBD2. The ends lost 1 base at V and 1 base at J; junction bases unmatched: 6. Per the germline V gene, CDR1 is DFQATT and CDR2 is SNEGSKA (reference sequence). The CDR3 is 16 amino acids. CDR3 region: CSARVGVAGGTDTQYF. The CDR3 nucleotides read TGCAGTGCTAGAGTCGGGGTAGCGGGAGGCACAGATACGCAGTATTTT.

A few counts support this clonotype. The gene calls are TRBV24-1 and TRBJ2-5, with a tentative D call TRBD2 (6 bases). CDR1 and CDR2 from the germline V gene are KGHDR and SFDVKD. V shed 3 bases and J shed 4 bases, with 14 bases lying between them. This CDR3 has 15 residues. CDR3 sequence reads: CATSDAGSGGETQYF. The CDR3 DNA is TGTGCCACCAGTGATGCCGGGAGCGGAGGAGAGACCCAGTACTTC.

This clonotype was seen a handful of times. J is TRBJ2-1 and V is TRBV4-2; D tentatively fits TRBD1 or TRBD2 (5 bases each). Trimming took 0 bases from V and 4 from J, leaving 10 bases between them. The germline V gene encodes CDR1 LGHNA and CDR2 YNFKEQ. The CDR3 has 15 amino acids. The DNA for the CDR3 is TGTGCCAGCAGCCAAGACGGGGCACAATACAATGAGCAGTTCTTC. The encoded protein is CASSQDGAQYNEQFF.

This clonotype was detected only once. This chain uses TRBV28 with TRBJ2-5; 8 bases agree with TRBD1. Losses at the gene ends were 8 bases for V and 4 bases for J; bases not matched to a gene: 6. CDR3 size: 13 residues. Germline CDR1 MDHEN, CDR2 SYDVKM. CDR3 loop: CASGNQGAETQYF. In DNA, the CDR3 is TGTGCCAGCGGAAACCAGGGGGCAGAGACCCAGTACTTC.

This clonotype was picked up a small number of times. The chain has TRBV24-1 and TRBJ2-3; no firm D call. Germline CDR1 and CDR2: KGHDR and SFDVKD. The CDR3 has 13 residues. Trimming pared 6 bases from V and 2 bases from J, leaving 8 bases between. The CDR3 loop reads CATSSRITDTQYF. The CDR3 DNA sequence: TGTGCCACCAGTTCTAGGATCACAGATACGCAGTATTTT.

The sample holds one count of this clonotype. The chain recombines TRBV28 with TRBJ2-1, with 10 positions matching TRBD1. The CDR3 has 18 residues. CDR1 MDHEN and CDR2 SYDVKM come from the germline V gene. Trimming took 3 bases from V and 6 from J; bases not matched to a gene: 14. CDR3 protein: CASSFPVGTGVSSNEQFF. The CDR3 DNA reads as TGTGCCAGCAGTTTCCCCGTAGGGACAGGGGTATCAAGCAATGAGCAGTTCTTC.

The J gene is TRBJ2-4, the V gene TRBV30; D might be TRBD1 (5 bases). Germline V gene sequence: CDR1 GTSNPN, CDR2 SVGIG (reference sequence). V was shortened by 2 bases and J by 0 bases, with 8 bases between the two germline ends. CDR3 length: 14 amino acids. CDR3 residues: CAWSSTAAKNIQYF. The CDR3, as DNA: TGTGCCTGGAGTTCGACAGCAGCCAAAAACATTCAGTACTTC.

This clonotype turned up a few times. The genes are TRBV10-3 and TRBJ2-7; D is unclear. Germline V gene data show CDR1 as ENHRY and CDR2 as SYGVKD. Trimming pared 0 bases from V and 3 bases from J, leaving 15 bases between. CDR3 length: 16 amino acids. For the CDR3, the DNA is TGTGCCATCAGTGAGTCGATCCTGTTTCCCGACTACGAGCAGTACTTC. It specifies CAISESILFPDYEQYF.

This clonotype was recorded at least ten times. The chain links TRBV27 to TRBJ2-1, with D perhaps matching TRBD2 (5 bases). The CDR3 totals 13 residues. Germline CDR1 reads MNHEY; CDR2 reads SMNVEV (reference sequence). Trimming took 3 bases from V and 6 from J, leaving 9 bases between them. The CDR3 DNA is TGTGCCAGCAGTTTTTTTCGGGGCAATGAGCAGTTCTTC. Amino acids: CASSFFRGNEQFF.

The chain employs TRBV4-1 and TRBJ1-4; no definite D call. CDR1 and CDR2 from the germline V gene are MGHRA and YSYEKL. The length of the CDR3 is 17 residues. With 1 base removed from V and 2 bases from J, the gap between germline ends came to 14 bases. The CDR3 coding sequence is TGCGCCAGCAGCCAAGTTGTAGGGTCGAACACTAATGAAAAACTGTTTTTT. Translation gives CASSQVVGSNTNEKLFF.

This clonotype has just a few counts. This chain uses TRBV5-1 with TRBJ1-1; possible D gene TRBD1, 6 bases. In germline, CDR1 is SGHRS, CDR2 YFSETQ. V lost 0 bases and J 4 bases, leaving 10 bases between the germline ends. The CDR3 is 14 amino acids. The CDR3 DNA reads as TGCGCCAGCAGCTTGGAAGCAGGGGCCACTGAAGCTTTCTTT. Translation: CASSLEAGATEAFF. Full variable domain (remainder filled in from reference TRBV5-1 and TRBJ1-1): KAGVTQTPRYLIKTRGQQVTLSCSPISGHRSVSWYQQTPGQGLQFLFEYFSETQRNKGNFPGRFSGRQFSNSRSEMNVSTLELGDSALYLCASSLEAGATEAFFGQGTRLTVV.

In its sample, this clonotype was seen a few times. V is TRBV5-1 and J is TRBJ2-7; D perhaps matches TRBD2 (5 bases). The CDR3 has 12 residues. Per germline, CDR1 SGHRS and CDR2 YFSETQ. Trimming cost V 4 bases and J 5 bases, with 10 bases left between them. CDR3 DNA: TGCGCCAGCAGCCGGGGTGAGGACGAGCAGTACTTC. Translating gives CASSRGEDEQYF.

The chain is built from TRBV7-3 and TRBJ2-1; 10 positions agree with TRBD2. The CDR3 runs to 15 residues. The germline CDR1 and CDR2 sequences are SGHTA and FQGTGA. Trimming took 0 bases from V and 5 from J; bases not matched to a gene: 1. CDR3 loop: CASSLTLAGDNEQFF. The CDR3, as DNA: TGTGCCAGCAGCTTAACTCTAGCGGGAGACAATGAGCAGTTCTTC.

The chain recombines TRBV7-9 with TRBJ1-2, with a possible D match to TRBD1 (6 bases). V was pared by 0 bases and J by 5 bases, with 10 bases between. Per germline, CDR1 SEHNR and CDR2 FQNEAQ (reference sequence). The CDR3 covers 14 residues. CDR3 bases: TGTGCCAGCAGCTTAGCCTCAACAGGGTATGGCTACACCTTC. Translated: CASSLASTGYGYTF.

This clonotype has at least ten counts. The rearrangement joins TRBV12-3 or TRBV12-4 to TRBJ2-2; a weak D match, TRBD1 (5 bases). The CDR3 is 14 amino acids. The germline V and J ends were trimmed by 9 bases and 0 bases, with 11 bases remaining between them. The CDR3 DNA reads TGTGCCAGTCGACAGAACGCGAACACCGGGGAGCTGTTTTTT. Amino acid sequence: CASRQNANTGELFF.

This clonotype turned up a few times. The genes are TRBV28 and TRBJ2-1, with D perhaps assigned TRBD1 or TRBD2 (5 bases each). The germline gives CDR1 MDHEN, CDR2 SYDVKM. This CDR3 is built from 17 residues. The V and J ends lost 8 bases and 0 bases respectively, with 20 bases between them. Here the CDR3 reads CASFRGPQMSSYNEQFF. The CDR3 region has the DNA TGTGCCAGCTTTCGGGGACCACAAATGAGCTCCTACAATGAGCAGTTCTTC.

This clonotype was recorded a few times. The gene calls are TRBV27 and TRBJ2-3; 10 bases match TRBD2. V was pared by 6 bases and J by 6 bases, with 12 bases of the junction left unmatched. The CDR3 contains 16 residues. Per the germline V gene, CDR1 is MNHEY and CDR2 is SMNVEV (reference sequence). Written as DNA, the CDR3 is TGTGCCAGCAGGCTCGGTCTAGCGGGAGCAATTGATACGCAGTATTTT. Translated, it gives CASRLGLAGAIDTQYF.

The rearrangement uses TRBV28 and TRBJ2-3; 9 nucleotides line up with TRBD2. Germline CDR1 MDHEN, CDR2 SYDVKM. With 6 bases clipped from V and 5 bases from J, the junction kept 9 bases outside the gene matches. CDR3 length: 15 residues. The CDR3 sequence: CASSFSGSGLDTQYF. The CDR3 region has the DNA TGTGCCAGCAGCTTTAGCGGGAGTGGTCTAGATACGCAGTATTTT.

The chain is built from TRBV20-1 and TRBJ2-7; no firm D call. The CDR3 extends over 15 amino acids. Germline V gene data show CDR1 as DFQATT and CDR2 as SNEGSKA (reference sequence). The V end lost 0 bases, the J end lost 4 bases, and 16 bases lay between the germline ends. The CDR3, as DNA: TGCAGTGCTAGAGACTCTCGCGCCCGGGCGTACGAGCAGTACTTC. Amino acid sequence: CSARDSRARAYEQYF.

This clonotype showed up just a few times. V gene TRBV4-3 combines with J gene TRBJ2-1; D is possibly TRBD1 (6 bases). CDR3 size: 14 residues. The V end was cut by 1 base, the J end by 10 bases, with 14 bases between. The V gene's germline CDR1 is LGHNA and CDR2 YSLEER. For the CDR3, the DNA is TGCGCCAGCAGCCAAGGTACAGGGCCGGTAGAGCAGTTCTTC. Encoded protein: CASSQGTGPVEQFF.